This passage covers 11 T cell receptor beta chains from one sample sequenced in a study of blood T cell repertoires in COVID-19. Assay used: immunoSEQ multiplex PCR; TCRdb lists only in-frame clones, some missing. The sample shows more than 75,000 clones, 86% of them seen only once. Sequencing used peripheral blood. These receptors were collected from a man aged 80 or over with active or convalescent COVID-19.

The table lists this clone with a few counts. V is TRBV29-1 and J is TRBJ2-2, with D uncertain. Germline CDR1 is SQVTM and CDR2 is ANQGSEA. The CDR3 is 13 residues long. V gave up 2 bases and J gave up 6 bases, with 10 bases separating them. The CDR3 reads CSVEPNRAGELFF. The CDR3 DNA reads TGCAGCGTTGAACCCAACCGGGCCGGGGAGCTGTTTTTT.

CDR3: CATSRVGEIYEQYF. The CDR3, as DNA: TGTGCCACCAGCAGAGTGGGAGAGATCTACGAGCAGTACTTC. The V call is TRBV15, the J call TRBJ2-7, with a weak D call TRBD2 (5 bases). The CDR3 contains 14 residues. V dropped 1 base and J dropped 3 bases, with 10 bases sitting between them. CDR1 and CDR2 (germline): LNHNV, YYDKDF (reference sequence).

The chain has TRBV2 and TRBJ1-1, with 7 bases that match TRBD1. V lost 5 bases, J lost 5 bases, and 8 bases stayed unmatched. The V gene's germline CDR1 is SNHLY and CDR2 FYNNEI. This CDR3 has 14 amino acids. CDR3 DNA sequence: TGTGCCAGCAGTACCCGACAGGGAGGAACTGAAGCTTTCTTT. It encodes CASSTRQGGTEAFF.

The chain uses TRBV27 and TRBJ2-7; D is possibly TRBD2 (6 bases). From germline, CDR1 is MNHEY and CDR2 SMNVEV (reference sequence). The germline V and J ends were trimmed by 4 bases and 4 bases, with 14 bases remaining between them. CDR3 length: 14 residues. Here the CDR3 reads CASSWSSDSYEQYF. In nucleotides, the CDR3 is TGTGCCAGCAGTTGGTCTAGCGACTCTTACGAGCAGTACTTC.

This clone was picked up a small number of times. The chain uses TRBV15 and TRBJ1-2, with 8 bases fitting TRBD1. V was pared by 8 bases and J by 4 bases, with 12 bases of the junction left unmatched. Germline loops: CDR1 LNHNV, CDR2 YYDKDF (reference sequence). The CDR3 contains 15 residues. The CDR3: CATREDRARGYGYTF. CDR3 sequence (DNA): TGTGCCACCCGAGAGGACAGGGCTAGGGGCTATGGCTACACCTTC.

The chain employs TRBV14 and TRBJ2-6; maybe TRBD2 (8 bases). Germline V CDR1 and CDR2: SGHDN, FVKESK. V lost 0 bases and J lost 0, with 15 bases in between. The CDR3 contains 19 residues. The CDR3: CASSQDSGTASSGANVLTF. In DNA, the CDR3 is TGTGCCAGCAGCCAAGATAGCGGGACAGCCAGCTCTGGGGCCAACGTCCTGACTTTC. The full variable domain, completed using reference TRBV14 and TRBJ2-6, is EAGVTQFPSHSVIEKGQTVTLRCDPISGHDNLYWYRRVMGKEIKFLLHFVKESKQDESGMPNNRFLAERTGGTYSTLKVQPAELEDSGVYFCASSQDSGTASSGANVLTFGAGSRLTVL.

This clone was observed once. This chain's CDR3 is CAEQGRKFF. DNA of the CDR3: TGTGCCGAACAGGGTAGGAAGTTCTTC. The chain joins TRBV24-1 to TRBJ2-1; D is possibly TRBD1 (6 bases). The V and J ends lost 12 bases and 14 bases respectively, with 13 bases between them. This CDR3 has 9 amino acids. Germline CDR1 KGHDR, CDR2 SFDVKD.

The chain links TRBV11-2 to TRBJ2-3; 9 nucleotides match TRBD2. The CDR3 is 16 amino acids. The V gene's germline CDR1 is SGHAT and CDR2 FQNNGV. V lost 1 base, J lost 2 bases, and 4 bases stayed unmatched. CDR3 in DNA: TGTGCCAGCAGCTTAGGGCCTAGCGGGATCACAGATACGCAGTATTTT. This codes for CASSLGPSGITDTQYF.

The chain carries TRBV15 and TRBJ1-5; possible D gene TRBD1, 6 bases. CDR1 is LNHNV and CDR2 is YYDKDF in the germline V gene (reference sequence). This CDR3 is built from 15 residues. Trimming removed 7 bases at V and 0 bases at J, with 13 bases between. DNA of the CDR3: TGTGCCACCATCGACAGGACCTCTAGCAATCAGCCCCAGCATTTT. This encodes CATIDRTSSNQPQHF.

This clone was recorded a few times. The chain links TRBV7-8 to TRBJ2-3, with TRBD2 as a possible D gene (5 bases). Trimming removed 6 bases at V and 2 bases at J, with 15 bases between. This CDR3 contains 15 residues. Germline CDR1 and CDR2: SGHVS and FQNEAQ. The CDR3 DNA reads TGTGCCAGCAGGGAAAGAGCGGTCGTCACAGATACGCAGTATTTT. Residues: CASRERAVVTDTQYF. The entire variable domain, with the rest obtained from reference TRBV7-8 and TRBJ2-3, is as follows: GAGVSQSPRYKVAKRGQDVALRCDPISGHVSLFWYQQALGQGPEFLTYFQNEAQLDKSGLPSDRFFAERPEGSVSTLKIQRTQQEDSAVYLCASRERAVVTDTQYFGPGTRLTVL.

The count of this clone is one. CDR3 amino acids: CASSLGQAAYNEQFF. CDR3 DNA sequence: TGTGCCAGCAGCTTGGGACAGGCCGCCTACAATGAGCAGTTCTTC. V usage is TRBV5-6 and J usage is TRBJ2-1; tentatively, D is TRBD1 (6 bases). Germline CDR1 reads SGHDT; CDR2 reads YYEEEE. The ends were cut back, 0 bases at V and 2 bases at J, with 9 bases in the middle. The CDR3 runs to 15 residues.